The 26 T cell receptor beta chains below were found in one sample sequenced in a study of T cell repertoires in cytomegalovirus infection. A single record per CDR3 protein comes from TCRdb applying MiXCR to the reads. The sample lists about 920,000 distinct CDR3 sequences, less than 40% occurring once. These TCRs' antigens remain unknown. The specimen comprised cultured CD8+ T cells from PBMCs, sampled from culture after CMV antigen stimulation. These receptors were obtained from a human donor in good health (CMV status not recorded). Some clones in this sample may be carry-over from other donors' samples.

The rearrangement joins TRBV27 to TRBJ2-2, with no clear D. There are 13 residues in the CDR3. Per the germline V gene, CDR1 is MNHEY and CDR2 is SMNVEV (reference sequence). Trimming cost V 11 bases and J 0 bases, with 10 bases left between them. The CDR3 DNA sequence: TGTGCCGGTACTGCCTCGAACACCGGGGAGCTGTTTTTT. The encoded protein is CAGTASNTGELFF.

The CDR3 loop is CASSLTFYNEQFF. CDR3 nucleotide sequence: TGTGCCAGCAGTCTAACGTTCTACAATGAGCAGTTCTTC. This chain uses TRBV27 with TRBJ2-1; D is ambiguous. Germline V gene data show CDR1 as MNHEY and CDR2 as SMNVEV (reference sequence). The CDR3 contains 13 residues. V lost 5 bases to trimming and J lost 3 bases, with 8 bases between them.

In this sample, this clonotype turned up a few times. This chain links TRBV20-1 with TRBJ2-7; no clear D gene. V was trimmed by 6 bases and J by 3 bases, leaving 9 bases between them. The CDR3 loop spans 11 amino acids. In germline, CDR1 is DFQATT, CDR2 SNEGSKA (reference sequence). This CDR3 is CSALSDYEQYF. The DNA for the CDR3 is TGCAGTGCGCTAAGTGACTACGAGCAGTACTTC.

This rearrangement joins TRBV7-2 to TRBJ2-3, with 9 bases aligning to TRBD2. V gave up 5 bases and J gave up 1 base; unmatched junction bases: 16. Germline assignment: CDR1 SGHTA and CDR2 FQGNSA. The CDR3 runs to 19 residues. CDR3 DNA: TGTGCCAGCAGCCCGTATAGTCTAGCGGGACCACTTCGCACAGATACGCAGTATTTT. Amino acids: CASSPYSLAGPLRTDTQYF.

This clonotype was seen only a few times. The chain uses TRBV7-9 and TRBJ2-5, with no clear D. Trimming took 7 bases from V and 4 from J, leaving 13 bases between them. The CDR3 loop spans 13 amino acids. Germline CDR1 reads SEHNR; CDR2 reads FQNEAQ (reference sequence). The CDR3 region is CASTPRLGETQYF. In DNA form, the CDR3 reads TGTGCCAGCACCCCCCGTCTAGGAGAGACCCAGTACTTC.

This clonotype showed up just a few times. This rearrangement joins TRBV28 to TRBJ2-7; D might be TRBD1 or TRBD2, each matching 5 bases. The CDR3 spans 11 residues. V was clipped by 3 bases and J by 6 bases, with 6 bases between them. Germline V gives CDR1 MDHEN, CDR2 SYDVKM. The CDR3 is CASSLGPEQYV. The CDR3 DNA is TGTGCCAGCAGTTTGGGACCCGAGCAGTACGTC.

This clonotype has a single count. This chain joins TRBV2 and TRBJ1-2, with 9 positions matching TRBD1. Per the germline V gene, CDR1 is SNHLY and CDR2 is FYNNEI. The CDR3 runs 15 residues. V was pared by 1 base and J by 5 bases, with 5 bases of the junction left unmatched. This CDR3 reads CASSEEGQGQYGYTF. CDR3 DNA sequence: TGTGCCAGCAGTGAAGAGGGACAGGGACAGTATGGCTACACCTTC.

V gene TRBV14 combines with J gene TRBJ2-7; maybe TRBD1 (6 bases). The V gene's germline CDR1 is SGHDN and CDR2 FVKESK. V lost 0 bases to trimming and J lost 2 bases, with 17 bases between them. This CDR3 spans 17 amino acids. The CDR3, as DNA: TGTGCCAGCAGCCAAGATACAGTCGGGGACATTGCCTACGAGCAGTACTTC. Translating it yields CASSQDTVGDIAYEQYF.

This rearrangement joins TRBV9 to TRBJ2-3; 8 bases map to TRBD2. CDR1 SGDLS and CDR2 YYNGEE come from the germline V gene. V shed 0 bases, J shed 1 base, and the junction held 7 bases outside the gene matches. This CDR3 has 17 residues. In DNA, the CDR3 is TGTGCCAGCAGCGTAGGTACGGGCGGGGGGCGCACAGATACGCAGTATTTT. It translates to CASSVGTGGGRTDTQYF.

V is TRBV12-3 or TRBV12-4 and J is TRBJ1-2; D is undetermined. The V gene lost 5 bases and the J gene lost 7 bases, with 20 bases spanning the gap. CDR3 length: 15 amino acids. This chain's CDR3 is CASSPVLGPAGGYTF. The DNA for the CDR3 is TGTGCCAGCAGTCCGGTCCTCGGGCCAGCTGGTGGCTACACCTTC.

V is TRBV6-1 and J is TRBJ2-2; 7 bases match TRBD1. Germline CDR1 reads MNHNS; CDR2 reads SASEGT. The length of the CDR3 is 15 residues. V dropped 7 bases and J dropped 2; count of bases not matched to a gene: 7. The CDR3 DNA follows: TGTGCCAGCACTATACAGGGGATCAACACCGGGGAGCTGTTTTTT. It encodes CASTIQGINTGELFF.

This clonotype was counted a few times. The chain's CDR3 is CASSSPGTGGVNEQYF. For the CDR3, the DNA is TGTGCCAGCAGCTCACCCGGGACAGGGGGGGTCAACGAGCAGTACTTC. This sequence joins TRBV7-9 and TRBJ2-7; 11 bases agree with TRBD1. Looked up from germline, CDR1 is SEHNR and CDR2 is FQNEAQ (reference sequence). Losses at the gene ends were 4 bases for V and 5 bases for J; bases not matched to a gene: 10. There are 16 residues in the CDR3.

The rearrangement uses TRBV20-1 and TRBJ1-6; tentative D call: TRBD1 (5 bases). Germline loops: CDR1 DFQATT, CDR2 SNEGSKA (reference sequence). The V gene lost 5 bases and the J gene lost 8 bases, with 13 bases spanning the gap. This CDR3 has 13 residues. This chain's CDR3 is CSASGREHSPLHF. CDR3 DNA: TGCAGTGCTTCGGGACGGGAACATTCACCCCTCCACTTT.

V gene TRBV3-1 combines with J gene TRBJ1-6, with D perhaps TRBD1 (5 bases). CDR1 is LGHDT, CDR2 YNNKEL, per germline (reference sequence). The CDR3 is made up of 18 amino acids. V was trimmed by 0 bases and J by 0 bases, leaving 12 bases between them. In DNA, the CDR3 is TGTGCCAGCAGCCAAGATGACAGACGCCACTCCTATAATTCACCCCTCCACTTT. Protein sequence: CASSQDDRRHSYNSPLHF.

This clonotype was seen only a few times. The V and J genes are TRBV28 and TRBJ2-6; D is ambiguous. This CDR3 has 16 amino acids. Germline CDR1 and CDR2: MDHEN and SYDVKM. Trimming stripped 6 bases from V and 2 bases from J, with 14 bases between. CDR3 DNA sequence: TGTGCCAGCAGCACCCCCCTGAGAGCTGGGGCCAACGTCCTGACTTTC. This encodes CASSTPLRAGANVLTF. Together with reference TRBV28 and TRBJ2-6, the CDR3 gives the full variable domain: DVKVTQSSRYLVKRTGEKVFLECVQDMDHENMFWYRQDPGLGLRLIYFSYDVKMKEKGDIPEGYSVSREKKERFSLILESASTNQTSMYLCASSTPLRAGANVLTFGAGSRLTVL.

The sample holds a few counts of this clonotype. V is TRBV12-3 or TRBV12-4 and J is TRBJ1-1; tentatively, D is TRBD1 (6 bases). This CDR3 comprises 13 residues. The V end lost 0 bases, the J end lost 7 bases, and 9 bases lay between the germline ends. The CDR3 sequence is CASSLAGHFEAFF. As DNA, the CDR3 is TGTGCCAGCAGTTTAGCGGGACACTTTGAAGCTTTCTTT.

The chain employs TRBV10-3 and TRBJ2-7; 9 positions agree with TRBD1. J gave up 5 bases and V 4 bases, and 6 bases lay outside the gene matches. This CDR3 comprises 14 residues. Germline CDR1 reads ENHRY; CDR2 reads SYGVKD. This CDR3 reads CAISGTGAGHEQYF. The CDR3 DNA sequence: TGTGCCATCAGTGGGACAGGGGCGGGCCACGAGCAGTACTTC.

J is TRBJ2-7 and V is TRBV20-1, with D perhaps matching TRBD1 (5 bases). The CDR3 has 13 residues. Trimming left V 4 bases short and J 2 bases short, with 12 bases between. CDR1 is DFQATT and CDR2 is SNEGSKA in the germline V gene (reference sequence). The CDR3 loop is CSAKVGRAYEQYF. The CDR3 DNA is TGCAGTGCTAAGGTTGGCAGGGCCTACGAGCAGTACTTC.

With regard to this clonotype: A much larger clone differs by one base, so this may be a read error. The chain combines TRBV7-4 with TRBJ1-2; D possibly corresponds to TRBD1 (5 bases). The CDR3 runs to 12 residues. Germline-derived CDR1 and CDR2 are SGHVT and SQSDAQ. CDR3 sequence: CTIVGEASGYTF. Written as DNA, the CDR3 is TGTACCATAGTGGGGGAAGCAAGTGGCTACACCTTC. The variable domain in full, with the rest retrieved from reference TRBV7-4 and TRBJ1-2, is GAGVSQSPRYKVAKRGRDVALRCDSISGHVTLYWYRQTLGQGSEVLTYSQSDAQRDKSGRPSGRFSAERPERSVSTLKIQRTEQGDSAVYLCTIVGEASGYTFGSGTRLTVV.

This clonotype was seen a handful of times. The chain employs TRBV7-9 and TRBJ2-5; no reliable D call. The CDR3 consists of 14 residues. V lost 5 bases and J 5 bases, leaving 15 bases between the germline ends. The germline V gene encodes CDR1 SEHNR and CDR2 FQNEAQ (reference sequence). CDR3 sequence reads: CASSKSTSPETQYF. CDR3 bases: TGTGCCAGCAGCAAATCGACCTCCCCGGAGACCCAGTACTTC.

The chain joins TRBV27 to TRBJ1-2, with 8 bases identical to TRBD1. Germline loops: CDR1 MNHEY, CDR2 SMNVEV (reference sequence). The V and J ends lost 0 bases and 6 bases, in that order; junction bases with no gene match: 3. The CDR3 has 14 amino acids. CDR3: CASSLSQGANGYTF. The CDR3 nucleotides are TGTGCCAGCAGTTTATCTCAGGGGGCGAATGGCTACACCTTC.

The CDR3 sequence is CASSISRGPSSSYTF. The CDR3 DNA reads TGTGCCAGTAGTATATCCAGGGGACCATCGAGTAGCTACACCTTC. The chain employs TRBV19 and TRBJ1-2; D is perhaps TRBD1 (6 bases). Germline CDR1 and CDR2: LNHDA and SQIVND (reference sequence). V was clipped by 2 bases and J by 9 bases, with 19 bases between them. This CDR3 is built from 15 residues.

The chain combines TRBV20-1 with TRBJ1-1; no clear D. Trimming left V 3 bases short and J 11 bases short, with 13 bases between. Germline CDR1 reads DFQATT; CDR2 reads SNEGSKA (reference sequence). The CDR3 spans 11 residues. This chain's CDR3 is CSARPAQRAFF. For the CDR3, the DNA is TGCAGTGCTAGGCCAGCCCAGCGGGCTTTCTTT.

The chain recombines TRBV7-9 with TRBJ2-3, with 9 bases identical to TRBD1. The V gene's germline CDR1 is SEHNR and CDR2 FQNEAQ (reference sequence). The CDR3 spans 16 residues. Trimming cost V 4 bases and J 5 bases; bases outside gene matches: 10. CDR3 in DNA: TGTGCCAGCAGCTCGAACAGGGGGCGCGACGAAGATACGCAGTATTTT. It specifies CASSSNRGRDEDTQYF.

This clonotype was counted between two and nine times. The chain uses TRBV13 and TRBJ2-3, with 7 bases lining up with TRBD2. Germline CDR1 is PRHDT and CDR2 is FYEKMQ (reference sequence). Trimming took 4 bases from V and 4 from J; bases not matched to a gene: 5. The CDR3 length is 14 residues. The chain's CDR3 is CASSSGLRADTQYF. In nucleotides, the CDR3 is TGTGCCAGCAGCTCGGGACTAAGGGCAGATACGCAGTATTTT.

The chain has TRBV12-3 or TRBV12-4 and TRBJ2-2; D is ambiguous. V lost 7 bases and J 3 bases, leaving 15 bases between the germline ends. The CDR3 length is 15 residues. CDR3: CASTQVPADTGELFF. CDR3 DNA sequence: TGTGCCAGCACCCAAGTCCCGGCGGACACCGGGGAGCTGTTTTTT.